Listed below are T cell receptor beta chains from one sample, sequenced in a study of Tregs in tolerant kidney transplant recipients. Libraries were prepared by immunoSEQ multiplex PCR; TCRdb keeps only in-frame clonotypes and omits some of them. The data show 110,000 or so clones, around 87% seen once. The sequences come from CD4+ T cells from blood, collected before the transplant. These receptor sequences come from a human donor who received a combined kidney and bone marrow transplant. Each CDR3 is given with its conserved first and last residue.

CASSPLAGGFYEQYF	15	TRBV27	TRBJ2-7
CASSGQGPNTIYF	13	TRBV6-4	TRBJ1-3
CASSLAGGAYEQYF	14	TRBV5-1	TRBJ2-7
CASSTWGRGPEYQETQYF	18	TRBV4-3	TRBJ2-5
CASIDGGTGRTDTQYF	16	TRBV28	TRBJ2-3
CASSLVDRGAEAFF	14	TRBV5-6	TRBJ1-1
CASSYKDSPNTEAFF	15	TRBV7-8	TRBJ1-1
CASEGLAGATGELFF	15	TRBV6-5	TRBJ2-2
CASSLGAASYEQYF	14	TRBV28	TRBJ2-7
CASSLTGSTDTQYF	14	TRBV7-9	TRBJ2-3
CASSPRFSGANVLTF	15	TRBV7-6	TRBJ2-6
CASSRGAGAKKGLFF	15	TRBV18	TRBJ1-4
CASRGHMGLQETQYF	15	TRBV2	TRBJ2-5
CAGTASGSTDTQYF	14	TRBV7-9	TRBJ2-3
CASSQVQGVTYEQYF	15	TRBV28	TRBJ2-7
CASSEGPYNEQFF	13	TRBV5-4	TRBJ2-1
CASSYARGATEAFF	14	TRBV6-5	TRBJ1-1
CASSFQGRTEAFF	13	TRBV5-6	TRBJ1-1
CASSLGQGNSPLHF	14	TRBV5-4	TRBJ1-6
CASSVKQGEGYGYTF	15	TRBV27	TRBJ1-2
CSKGQGAGYTF	11	TRBV20-1	TRBJ1-2
CASRRTGGTEAFF	13	TRBV27	TRBJ1-1
CASSEETQYF	10	TRBV2	TRBJ2-5
CASSLKRDRPYEQYF	15	TRBV7-8	TRBJ2-7
CASPSGSFTDTQYF	14	TRBV28	TRBJ2-3
CASSRSYSSNEQFF	14	TRBV18	TRBJ2-1
CASTSAGGVDGYTF	14	TRBV2	TRBJ1-2
CASSQARNTEAFF	13	TRBV4-3	TRBJ1-1
CASSASGHNEQFF	13	TRBV19	TRBJ2-1
CASSLRVPTEQYF	13	TRBV28	TRBJ2-7
CASSLGTPYEQYF	13	TRBV28	TRBJ2-7
CASTSDRDTTYEQYF	15	TRBV5-1	TRBJ2-7
CASSQEGGYGYTF	13	TRBV4-1	TRBJ1-2
CASRGTGYYEQYF	13	TRBV6-1	TRBJ2-7
CASSQGTGSSYEQYF	15	TRBV5-1	TRBJ2-7
CSVEGWYSHYNEQFF	15	TRBV29-1	TRBJ2-1
CASSERGDRSYNEQFF	16	TRBV5-5	TRBJ2-1
CASSGTSVDEQFF	13	TRBV6-5	TRBJ2-1
CASSNDRGNIQYF	13	TRBV6-6	TRBJ2-4
CASSAGLFLEQYF	13	TRBV19	TRBJ2-7